This passage covers 25 T cell receptor beta chains from one sample sequenced in a study of radiation and T cells in renal cell carcinoma. This table comes from immunoSEQ multiplex PCR, and its TCRdb copy is limited to in-frame clones, with some not included. The sample records roughly 130,000 clones, around 89% being singletons. The sample's time point: blood 2 weeks post-SBRT. Stated treatment: 15 Gy SBRT to primary tumor, nephrectomy 4 weeks later. Here the sequenced sample was blood, taken from a patient whose treatment included radiotherapy and nephrectomy. The receptors were gathered from a woman aged 70-85 years with renal cell carcinoma.

This chain joins TRBV5-1 and TRBJ2-1, with D perhaps matching TRBD1 (6 bases). Germline CDR1 reads SGHRS; CDR2 reads YFSETQ. Trimming took off 4 bases at V and 7 bases at J, with 18 bases between the two ends. The CDR3 runs 15 residues. The CDR3 DNA reads TGCGCCAGCAGCCCACGGGACAATATGTTGAATGAGCAGTTCTTC. This codes for CASSPRDNMLNEQFF.

The V and J genes are TRBV2 and TRBJ2-1; 9 bases match TRBD2. Germline-derived CDR1 and CDR2 are SNHLY and FYNNEI. V trimming: 6 bases; J trimming: 3 bases; junction bases outside the gene matches: 6. CDR3 size: 15 residues. The CDR3 loop reads CASSVSGGNYNEQFF. In nucleotides, the CDR3 is TGTGCCAGCAGCGTTAGCGGGGGTAACTACAATGAGCAGTTCTTC.

The rearrangement uses TRBV6-5 and TRBJ1-6, with D possibly matching TRBD1 (5 bases). Germline loops: CDR1 MNHEY, CDR2 SVGAGI. The CDR3 is made up of 15 amino acids. V dropped 1 base and J dropped 7 bases, with 11 bases sitting between them. CDR3 loop: CASSYYQGGNSPLHF. The CDR3, as DNA: TGTGCCAGCAGTTACTACCAGGGAGGGAATTCACCCCTCCACTTT.

The chain couples TRBV2 to TRBJ2-7, with 7 positions matching TRBD1. Germline V gives CDR1 SNHLY, CDR2 FYNNEI. The CDR3 sequence is 15 residues long. V shed 1 base and J 1 base; nucleotides not matched to a gene: 4. The CDR3 nucleotides are TGTGCCAGCAGTGAAGAGGGACAGACTTCCTACGAGCAGTACTTC. Translation: CASSEEGQTSYEQYF.

The J gene is TRBJ2-5, the V gene TRBV7-6; D may be TRBD1 (6 bases). The V end was cut by 5 bases, the J end by 4 bases, with 11 bases between. The CDR3 is made up of 13 amino acids. The V gene's germline CDR1 is SGHVS and CDR2 FNYEAQ. CDR3 protein: CASSNRVLETQYF. The CDR3 coding sequence is TGTGCCAGCAGCAACAGGGTCCTAGAGACCCAGTACTTC. Together with reference TRBV7-6 and TRBJ2-5, the CDR3 gives the full variable domain: GAGVSQSPRYKVTKRGQDVALRCDPISGHVSLYWYRQALGQGPEFLTYFNYEAQQDKSGLPNDRFSAERPEGSISTLTIQRTEQRDSAMYRCASSNRVLETQYFGPGTRLLVL.

This clone has only a few counts. J is TRBJ1-1 and V is TRBV30, with 7 bases lining up with TRBD1. The length of the CDR3 is 14 residues. The V gene's germline CDR1 is GTSNPN and CDR2 SVGIG (reference sequence). Germline trimming cut 2 bases from V and 11 bases from J; bases unmatched to any gene: 14. CDR3 nucleotides: TGTGCCTGGAGTCCCTCAGTTTCACAGGGGAGGGCTTTCTTT. Translated: CAWSPSVSQGRAFF.

The J gene is TRBJ1-3, the V gene TRBV27; D may be TRBD1 (5 bases). This CDR3 spans 16 amino acids. Trimming stripped 0 bases from V and 1 base from J, with 10 bases between. Germline V gene sequence: CDR1 MNHEY, CDR2 SMNVEV (reference sequence). The CDR3 coding sequence is TGTGCCAGCAGTTTATCCTTCGCAGGGTCTGGAAACACCATATATTTT. The encoded protein is CASSLSFAGSGNTIYF.

The gene calls are TRBV5-1 and TRBJ2-2, with D perhaps TRBD2 (6 bases). The V end was cut by 4 bases, the J end by 5 bases, with 15 bases between. The CDR3 spans 15 residues. Per the germline V gene, CDR1 is SGHRS and CDR2 is YFSETQ. CDR3 sequence (DNA): TGCGCCAGCAGCACACTAGCATCGGGGACCGGGGAGCTGTTTTTT. The encoded protein is CASSTLASGTGELFF.

V and J are TRBV11-2 and TRBJ2-5; D is perhaps TRBD1 or TRBD2 (6 bases each). CDR1 and CDR2 (germline): SGHAT, FQNNGV. The germline V and J ends were trimmed by 1 base and 5 bases, with 11 bases remaining between them. CDR3 length: 14 amino acids. The DNA of the CDR3 is TGTGCCAGCAGCTTAGGGGGGGCTCAGGAGACCCAGTACTTC. As protein: CASSLGGAQETQYF.

This clone was picked up a small number of times. The chain recombines TRBV18 with TRBJ1-1; D is uncertain. Trimming removed 1 base at V and 2 bases at J, with 5 bases between. This CDR3 has 13 amino acids. The germline V gene encodes CDR1 KGHSH and CDR2 LQKENI. In nucleotides, the CDR3 is TGTGCCAGCTCACCACAGGGAAACACTGAAGCTTTCTTT. This translates into CASSPQGNTEAFF.

The V and J genes are TRBV7-6 and TRBJ2-7, with D uncertain. CDR1 is SGHVS, CDR2 FNYEAQ, per germline. Trimming shortened V by 4 bases and J by 1 base, and 11 bases separated the two germline ends. This CDR3 comprises 14 residues. The CDR3 DNA reads as TGTGCCAGCAGCTCTTACGCCGATTCCTACGAGCAGTACTTC. Its protein is CASSSYADSYEQYF.

This chain links TRBV5-4 with TRBJ2-7; 9 bases are shared with TRBD1. CDR1 and CDR2 from the germline V gene are SGHNT and YYREEE (reference sequence). The V and J ends lost 4 bases and 6 bases, in that order; junction bases with no gene match: 8. This CDR3 region has 14 residues. CDR3 residues: CASSVGQGRAEQYF. CDR3 nucleotide sequence: TGTGCCAGCAGCGTGGGACAGGGTAGAGCCGAGCAGTACTTC.

The J gene is TRBJ2-3, the V gene TRBV9, with D uncertain. The V gene lost 0 bases and the J gene lost 1 base, with 6 bases spanning the gap. Germline CDR1 SGDLS, CDR2 YYNGEE. The CDR3 has 14 amino acids. The DNA of the CDR3 is TGTGCCAGCAGCGTAGGGTGGGGCACAGATACGCAGTATTTT. Amino acids: CASSVGWGTDTQYF.

V and J are TRBV7-9 and TRBJ2-1; 10 bases align to TRBD2. Germline V gene lookup returns CDR1 SEHNR and CDR2 FQNEAQ (reference sequence). Trimming at V came to 5 bases and at J to 7 bases, leaving 11 bases not matched to a gene. The length of the CDR3 is 16 residues. The CDR3 region is CASSPNLAGVNNEQFF. For the CDR3, the DNA is TGTGCCAGCAGCCCGAATCTAGCGGGGGTAAATAATGAGCAGTTCTTC.

This clone was seen just once. This chain connects TRBV6-1 to TRBJ1-1, with D possibly matching TRBD1 (6 bases). The CDR3 totals 13 residues. Germline lookup yields CDR1 MNHNS and CDR2 SASEGT. V lost 6 bases to trimming and J lost 11 bases, with 19 bases between them. DNA of the CDR3: TGTGCCAGCAGACTAGACAGGTCCGGAAGGGCTTTCTTT. It encodes CASRLDRSGRAFF.

This chain links TRBV9 with TRBJ1-6; no clear D gene. The ends were cut back, 3 bases at V and 0 bases at J, with 16 bases in the middle. The CDR3 extends over 18 amino acids. The germline CDR1 and CDR2 sequences are SGDLS and YYNGEE. The CDR3, as DNA: TGTGCCAGCAGCGACAGTATCGCCCGGAGCTCCTATAATTCACCCCTCCACTTT. Translation: CASSDSIARSSYNSPLHF.

This clone was detected only a few times. Other DNA sequences from this sample encode an identical CDR3 as well. The J gene is TRBJ2-2, the V gene TRBV18; D is unresolved. The V end was cut by 2 bases, the J end by 2 bases, with 0 bases between. The CDR3 sequence is 12 residues long. The germline V gene encodes CDR1 KGHSH and CDR2 LQKENI. Written as DNA, the CDR3 is TGTGCCAGCTCACCAAACACCGGGGAGCTGTTTTTT. Its protein product is CASSPNTGELFF.

This clone was counted a single time. The CDR3 bases are TGTGCCAGCGGCGACAGGACGCCCTACGAGCAGTACTTC. It yields the protein CASGDRTPYEQYF. The rearrangement joins TRBV6-1 to TRBJ2-7; perhaps TRBD1 as D (6 bases). Germline CDR1 is MNHNS and CDR2 is SASEGT. CDR3 size: 13 residues. V dropped 8 bases and J dropped 2 bases, with 13 bases sitting between them.

As to this clone: Other DNA sequences of this sample code for an identical CDR3. The chain joins TRBV9 to TRBJ2-1, with TRBD2 matching over 10 bases. The CDR3 runs 15 residues. After removal of 2 bases from V and 3 bases from J, the junction contained 2 bases not matched to a gene. Germline CDR1 SGDLS, CDR2 YYNGEE. DNA for the CDR3: TGTGCCAGCAGCGTTTCTAGCGGGGGCTACAATGAGCAGTTCTTC. Its protein is CASSVSSGGYNEQFF. The variable domain in full, with the rest retrieved from reference TRBV9 and TRBJ2-1, is DSGVTQTPKHLITATGQRVTLRCSPRSGDLSVYWYQQSLDQGLQFLIQYYNGEERAKGNILERFSAQQFPDLHSELNLSSLELGDSALYFCASSVSSGGYNEQFFGPGTRLTVL.

Here the CDR3 reads CASSQTSGGQETQYF. Here the CDR3 DNA reads TGTGCCAGCAGCCAGACTAGCGGGGGGCAAGAGACCCAGTACTTC. The V gene is TRBV11-2, the J gene TRBJ2-5; TRBD2 agrees at 13 bases. Germline V lookup: CDR1 SGHAT, CDR2 FQNNGV. V shed 5 bases, J shed 2 bases, and the junction held 2 bases outside the gene matches. This CDR3 spans 15 amino acids.

The J gene is TRBJ2-3, the V gene TRBV29-1; D possibly matches TRBD1 or TRBD2 (5 bases each). Germline V CDR1 and CDR2: SQVTM, ANQGSEA. CDR3 length: 13 amino acids. Trimming stripped 3 bases from V and 1 base from J, with 8 bases between. The CDR3 DNA reads TGCAGCGTTGACGTGGGGGGCACAGATACGCAGTATTTT. Protein: CSVDVGGTDTQYF.

The chain links TRBV27 to TRBJ2-5; D call uncertain. The CDR3 runs 15 residues. Trimming pared 2 bases from V and 1 base from J, leaving 11 bases between. Germline CDR1 is MNHEY and CDR2 is SMNVEV (reference sequence). The CDR3 sequence: CASSLRQNPQETQYF. As DNA, the CDR3 is TGTGCCAGCAGTTTACGGCAGAATCCCCAAGAGACCCAGTACTTC.

The rearrangement joins TRBV19 to TRBJ1-2; TRBD1 aligns across 9 bases. Trimming cost V 6 bases and J 4 bases; bases outside gene matches: 6. Per the germline V gene, CDR1 is LNHDA and CDR2 is SQIVND (reference sequence). This CDR3 has 14 amino acids. CDR3 nucleotide sequence: TGTGCCAGTAGCCTACAGGGGGCGGGCTATGGCTACACCTTC. It is translated as CASSLQGAGYGYTF.

The chain employs TRBV2 and TRBJ1-6; 7 bases are a match to TRBD1. The CDR3 has 15 amino acids. Germline V gives CDR1 SNHLY, CDR2 FYNNEI. Trimming took 6 bases from V and 4 from J; bases not matched to a gene: 6. The CDR3 region is CASRETGMYNSPLHF. The CDR3 DNA is TGTGCCAGCAGGGAGACAGGGATGTATAATTCACCCCTCCACTTT. The whole variable domain, filled in from reference TRBV2 and TRBJ1-6, reads EPEVTQTPSHQVTQMGQEVILRCVPISNHLYFYWYRQILGQKVEFLVSFYNNEISEKSEIFDDQFSVERPDGSNFTLKIRSTKLEDSAMYFCASRETGMYNSPLHFGNGTRLTVT.

This clone was seen only a few times. The chain combines TRBV30 with TRBJ1-1; D ambiguous. V gave up 6 bases and J gave up 1 base, with 9 bases separating them. Germline V lookup: CDR1 GTSNPN, CDR2 SVGIG (reference sequence). The CDR3 length is 12 residues. The CDR3 reads CACLRENTEAFF. The DNA of the CDR3 is TGTGCCTGTTTGAGAGAGAACACTGAAGCTTTCTTT.